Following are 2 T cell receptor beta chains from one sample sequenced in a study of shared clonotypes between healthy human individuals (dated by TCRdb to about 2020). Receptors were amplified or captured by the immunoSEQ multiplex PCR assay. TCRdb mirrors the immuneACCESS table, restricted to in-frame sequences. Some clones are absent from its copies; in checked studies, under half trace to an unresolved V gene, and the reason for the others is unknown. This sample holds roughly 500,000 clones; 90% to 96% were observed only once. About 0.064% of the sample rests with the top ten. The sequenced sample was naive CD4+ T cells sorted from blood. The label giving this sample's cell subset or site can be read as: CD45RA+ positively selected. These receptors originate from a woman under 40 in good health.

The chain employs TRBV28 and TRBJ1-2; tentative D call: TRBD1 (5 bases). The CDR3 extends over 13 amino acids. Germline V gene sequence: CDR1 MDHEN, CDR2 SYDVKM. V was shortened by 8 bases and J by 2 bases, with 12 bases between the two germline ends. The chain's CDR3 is CASSVGDNYGYTF. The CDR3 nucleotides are TGTGCCAGCTCCGTGGGGGACAACTATGGCTACACCTTC.

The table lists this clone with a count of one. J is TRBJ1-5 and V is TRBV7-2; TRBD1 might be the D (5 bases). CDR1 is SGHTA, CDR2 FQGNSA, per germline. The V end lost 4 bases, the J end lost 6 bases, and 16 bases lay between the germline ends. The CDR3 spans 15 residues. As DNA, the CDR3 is TGTGCCAGCAGCTCCGGGGGTGGGGAGAGTCAGCCCCAGCATTTT. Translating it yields CASSSGGGESQPQHF. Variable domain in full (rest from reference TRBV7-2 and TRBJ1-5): GAGVSQSPSNKVTEKGKDVELRCDPISGHTALYWYRQSLGQGLEFLIYFQGNSAPDKSGLPSDRFSAERTGGSVSTLTIQRTQQEDSAVYLCASSSGGGESQPQHFGDGTRLSIL.